What follows are 8 T cell receptor beta chains derived from one specimen sequenced in a study of Graves' ophthalmopathy and Graves' hyperthyroidism. The TCR beta CDR3 regions underwent amplification from RNA transcripts. A first-round RT-PCR used HTBI primers, followed by a second-round multiplex PCR. Each CDR3 protein gets one entry after TCRdb re-called the multiplex PCR reads with MiXCR. The repertoire holds about 660,000 distinct CDR3 sequences, with over 40% as singletons. The sequenced material came from peripheral blood. The receptors here all came from an adult man with Graves' ophthalmopathy.

In this sample, this clonotype turned up many times. The chain couples TRBV19 to TRBJ1-5, with 7 bases fitting TRBD1. V gave up 10 bases and J gave up 5 bases; unmatched junction bases: 5. The CDR3 is 12 amino acids. The germline V gene encodes CDR1 LNHDA and CDR2 SQIVND (reference sequence). The DNA for the CDR3 is TGTGCCACCGGAGGGGGCCATCAGCCCCAGCATTTT. Residues: CATGGGHQPQHF. The full variable domain, in which reference TRBV19 and TRBJ1-5 provide the parts outside the CDR3, is DGGITQSPKYLFRKEGQNVTLSCEQNLNHDAMYWYRQDPGQGLRLIYYSQIVNDFQKGDIAEGYSVSREKKESFPLTVTSAQKNPTAFYLCATGGGHQPQHFGDGTRLSIL.

This clonotype was counted only a few times. V gene TRBV12-3 or TRBV12-4 combines with J gene TRBJ2-5; TRBD1 aligns across 7 bases. J lost 5 bases, V lost 4 bases, and 13 bases had no gene match. The CDR3 has 16 amino acids. CDR3 in amino acids: CASSSEDRPIGETQYF. DNA of the CDR3: TGTGCCAGCAGTTCCGAGGACAGGCCTATCGGGGAGACCCAGTACTTC.

This clonotype was counted between two and nine times. The chain uses TRBV2 and TRBJ1-4, with D hard to call. V shed 3 bases and J shed 3 bases, with 8 bases lying between them. From germline, CDR1 is SNHLY and CDR2 FYNNEI. The CDR3 sequence is 14 residues long. Here the CDR3 DNA reads TGTGCCAGCAGTGATACATCTGCTAATGAAAAACTGTTTTTT. It codes for CASSDTSANEKLFF.

The chain is built from TRBV14 and TRBJ2-5; D might be TRBD1 (6 bases). The CDR3 is 14 amino acids. V was shortened by 5 bases and J by 9 bases, with 19 bases between the two germline ends. The germline V gene encodes CDR1 SGHDN and CDR2 FVKESK. The CDR3 sequence: CASSVGGEHRAQYF. The CDR3 nucleotides read TGTGCCAGCAGCGTCGGTGGAGAGCACAGGGCCCAGTACTTC.

The chain joins TRBV10-3 to TRBJ1-3, with 7 bases matching TRBD1. The CDR3 covers 16 residues. The germline CDR1 and CDR2 sequences are ENHRY and SYGVKD. V shed 2 bases and J 0 bases; nucleotides not matched to a gene: 4. CDR3 DNA: TGTGCCATCAGTGAGGACAGGGAGTACTCTGGAAACACCATATATTTT. Amino acids: CAISEDREYSGNTIYF.

This clonotype was counted at least ten times. The gene calls are TRBV15 and TRBJ2-2; 11 nucleotides match TRBD2. V was pared by 0 bases and J by 1 base, with 4 bases of the junction left unmatched. This CDR3 has 18 residues. Germline V CDR1 and CDR2: LNHNV, YYDKDF (reference sequence). DNA for the CDR3: TGTGCCACCAGCAGAGATTCGCTAGCGGGGGGGAACACCGGGGAGCTGTTTTTT. Its protein is CATSRDSLAGGNTGELFF. The whole variable domain, filled in from reference TRBV15 and TRBJ2-2, reads DAMVIQNPRYQVTQFGKPVTLSCSQTLNHNVMYWYQQKSSQAPKLLFHYYDKDFNNEADTPDNFQSRRPNTSFCFLDIRSPGLGDTAMYLCATSRDSLAGGNTGELFFGEGSRLTVL.

V gene TRBV19 combines with J gene TRBJ2-3, with 10 positions matching TRBD1. The V segment lost 10 bases and the J segment 1 base; nucleotides outside the gene matches: 2. The germline V gene has CDR1 LNHDA and CDR2 SQIVND (reference sequence). There are 13 residues in the CDR3. The CDR3 DNA sequence: TGTGCCACCGGGACAGGGGGCACAGATACGCAGTATTTT. This sequence encodes CATGTGGTDTQYF.

The V call is TRBV10-3, the J call TRBJ2-7, with 7 bases matching TRBD1. The junction had 10 bases not matched to a gene; V was cut back by 10 bases and J by 7 bases. Germline lookup yields CDR1 ENHRY and CDR2 SYGVKD. This CDR3 has 12 amino acids. CDR3 loop: CASNRQGWEQYF. CDR3 nucleotide sequence: TGTGCCAGCAATCGACAGGGATGGGAGCAGTACTTC.